This note documents a single T cell receptor beta chain sequence. The data derive from a study of blood T cell repertoires in COVID-19. In the authors' workflow: Estimates of nucleated cell counts were drawn from the amplification of reference gene primers. This table comes from immunoSEQ multiplex PCR, and its TCRdb copy is limited to in-frame clones, with some not included. The DNA gave D and trimming, while V, J and clone size come from that table. The repertoire includes fewer than 350,000 clones, around 84% of them detected once, and about 2.7% sits in the top ten. Study members were between 18 and 89 years old and lived in 24 US regions. Assignment of participants to cohorts was predicated upon participant-reported clinical history. Cohort 3 donors were reported recovered after two negative PCRs, clearance, or symptom resolution. This TCR was sampled from a woman between 45 and 60 years old who had recovered from COVID-19. The sequenced material came from PBMCs or T cells enriched from blood (not recorded which).

The CDR3 DNA reads TGTGCCAGCAGGGGAGTTTTTAGTTCACCCCTCCACTTT. Translated: CASRGVFSSPLHF. V gene TRBV2 combines with J gene TRBJ1-6, with D uncertain. Germline V lookup: CDR1 SNHLY, CDR2 FYNNEI. V dropped 6 bases and J dropped 9 bases, with 12 bases sitting between them. The CDR3 spans 13 residues.